What follows describes a single T cell receptor beta chain. This sample is part of a study of Graves' ophthalmopathy and Graves' hyperthyroidism. The ends lost 4 bases at V and 0 bases at J; junction bases unmatched: 6. The CDR3 covers 17 residues. Germline V CDR1 and CDR2: KGHDR, SFDVKD. Using RNA transcripts, the TCR beta CDR3 regions were amplified. Second-round multiplex PCR came after first-round RT-PCR with HTBI primers. TCRdb fed the multiplex PCR reads into MiXCR, producing one record per CDR3 protein. The sample includes about 700,000 distinct CDR3 sequences, approximately 40% of them seen just once.

This receptor was taken from an adult man with Graves' ophthalmopathy. The chain links TRBV24-1 to TRBJ2-2, with 8 positions matching TRBD1. Sequencing was carried out using peripheral blood. CDR3 region: CATSDPQGGTNTGELFF. The CDR3, as DNA: TGTGCCACCAGTGACCCACAGGGGGGAACGAACACCGGGGAGCTGTTTTTT.